One sample yielded the 12 T cell receptor beta chains listed below, sequenced in a study of blood T cell repertoires in COVID-19. Method: immunoSEQ multiplex PCR; TCRdb's copy keeps in-frame clones and lacks some. The sample contains 95,000 to 100,000 clones, 84% of which appear only once. Sequencing was done on a sample of peripheral blood. The receptors were gathered from a woman aged 60-70 years with acute or convalescent COVID-19.

The CDR3 nucleotides are TGTGCCAGCAGCCAACCGGGTCTTTATGGCTACACCTTC. It is translated as CASSQPGLYGYTF. The rearrangement joins TRBV2 to TRBJ1-2, with no clear D. This CDR3 comprises 13 residues. Germline V gene sequence: CDR1 SNHLY, CDR2 FYNNEI. The V and J ends lost 6 bases and 5 bases respectively, with 13 bases between them.

This chain joins TRBV30 and TRBJ2-3; 7 nucleotides agree with TRBD2. Germline CDR1 GTSNPN, CDR2 SVGIG (reference sequence). The CDR3 has 12 amino acids. J lost 1 base, V lost 8 bases, and 3 bases had no gene match. The CDR3 coding sequence is TGTGCCCAAAGCGGGGGCACAGATACGCAGTATTTT. It translates to CAQSGGTDTQYF.

This clone was observed a handful of times. V and J are TRBV4-1 and TRBJ1-2; possibly TRBD1 for D (6 bases). Germline V gene data show CDR1 as MGHRA and CDR2 as YSYEKL. Between the trimmed V and J ends, which lost 2 bases and 9 bases, there was a span of 13 bases. This CDR3 contains 13 residues. This chain's CDR3 is CASSQPGQRRYTF. In DNA, the CDR3 is TGCGCCAGCAGCCAACCAGGACAGCGGCGCTACACCTTC.

The V gene is TRBV5-6, the J gene TRBJ2-1; TRBD2 matches 10 bases. Trimming at V came to 5 bases and at J to 2 bases, leaving 4 bases not matched to a gene. The germline CDR1 and CDR2 sequences are SGHDT and YYEEEE. The CDR3 contains 15 residues. CDR3 in DNA: TGTGCCAGCAGTCCACTAGCGGGGACCTACAATGAGCAGTTCTTC. It yields the protein CASSPLAGTYNEQFF.

The chain employs TRBV19 and TRBJ1-5; perhaps TRBD1 as D (5 bases). V was trimmed by 4 bases and J by 4 bases, leaving 8 bases between them. The germline V gene encodes CDR1 LNHDA and CDR2 SQIVND (reference sequence). CDR3 size: 13 residues. CDR3 in amino acids: CASSTNRNQPQHF. The CDR3 bases are TGTGCCAGTAGTACAAACAGGAATCAGCCCCAGCATTTT.

The chain employs TRBV7-9 and TRBJ1-3; TRBD1 is a possible D gene (5 bases). The CDR3 has 16 amino acids. The V gene lost 3 bases and the J gene lost 3 bases, with 15 bases spanning the gap. Germline-derived CDR1 and CDR2 are SEHNR and FQNEAQ (reference sequence). This CDR3 is CASSFVSGQDGNTIYF. The CDR3 DNA sequence: TGTGCCAGCAGCTTCGTCTCAGGACAAGATGGAAACACCATATATTTT.

V and J are TRBV28 and TRBJ1-2, with D possibly TRBD1 on 5 matching bases. Trimming pared 7 bases from V and 3 bases from J, leaving 12 bases between. The CDR3 runs 13 residues. CDR1 MDHEN and CDR2 SYDVKM come from the germline V gene. Written as DNA, the CDR3 is TGTGCCAGCAACTCGGGGGTCGACTATGGCTACACCTTC. Translating it yields CASNSGVDYGYTF.

V is TRBV5-4 and J is TRBJ2-7, with D maybe TRBD1 (6 bases). Per the germline V gene, CDR1 is SGHNT and CDR2 is YYREEE (reference sequence). The CDR3 totals 15 residues. V gave up 2 bases and J gave up 7 bases, with 19 bases separating them. In nucleotides, the CDR3 is TGTGCCAGCAGCTTCCAAGGCAGGGGTCTGGGGGAGCAGTACTTC. It yields the protein CASSFQGRGLGEQYF.

This clone was seen a single time. The chain couples TRBV4-1 to TRBJ2-3; D remains unclear. Germline V gene sequence: CDR1 MGHRA, CDR2 YSYEKL. Trimming took 0 bases from V and 5 from J, leaving 15 bases between them. This CDR3 is 16 amino acids long. CDR3 in amino acids: CASSQDGPTSGDTQYF. The DNA of the CDR3 is TGCGCCAGCAGCCAAGATGGTCCTACCTCGGGAGATACGCAGTATTTT.

V usage is TRBV11-3 and J usage is TRBJ2-5, with D possibly TRBD2 on 5 matching bases. CDR3 length: 13 amino acids. Per germline, CDR1 SGHNT and CDR2 YENEEA. V dropped 6 bases and J dropped 1 base, with 9 bases sitting between them. DNA of the CDR3: TGTGCCAGCAGACGGGGTGCCCAAGAGACCCAGTACTTC. Its protein is CASRRGAQETQYF.

The chain has TRBV10-1 and TRBJ1-5; weak D call: TRBD1 (5 bases). Trimming removed 10 bases from V and 0 bases from J, with 7 bases in between. The germline V gene encodes CDR1 WNHNN and CDR2 SYGVQD (reference sequence). There are 12 residues in the CDR3. CDR3 sequence: CATGDSNQPQHF. CDR3 sequence (DNA): TGCGCCACGGGGGATAGCAATCAGCCCCAGCATTTT.

This clone was seen a single time. The chain couples TRBV6-5 to TRBJ2-1; 15 positions match TRBD2. Losses at the gene ends were 5 bases for V and 7 bases for J; bases not matched to a gene: 3. CDR3 length: 15 amino acids. Germline CDR1 is MNHEY and CDR2 is SVGAGI. CDR3 in DNA: TGTGCCAGCAGTCTAGGGACTAGCGGGGGGAATGAGCAGTTCTTC. It translates to CASSLGTSGGNEQFF.